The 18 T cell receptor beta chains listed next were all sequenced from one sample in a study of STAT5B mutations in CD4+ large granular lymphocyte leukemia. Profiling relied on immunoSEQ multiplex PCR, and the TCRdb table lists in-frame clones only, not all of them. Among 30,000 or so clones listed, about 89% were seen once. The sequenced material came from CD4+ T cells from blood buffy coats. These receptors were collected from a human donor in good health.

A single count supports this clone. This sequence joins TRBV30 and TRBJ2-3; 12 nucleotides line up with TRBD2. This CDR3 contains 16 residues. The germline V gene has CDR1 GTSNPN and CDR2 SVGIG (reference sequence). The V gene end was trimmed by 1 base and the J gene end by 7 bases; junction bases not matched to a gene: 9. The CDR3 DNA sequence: TGTGCCTGGAGTGGGACTAGCGGGACCTGGGGGAATACGCAGTATTTT. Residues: CAWSGTSGTWGNTQYF.

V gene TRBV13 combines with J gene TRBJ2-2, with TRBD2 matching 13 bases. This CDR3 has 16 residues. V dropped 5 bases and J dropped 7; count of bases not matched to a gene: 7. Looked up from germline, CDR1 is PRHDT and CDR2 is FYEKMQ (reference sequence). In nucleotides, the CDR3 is TGTGCCAGCAGCCCCTGGACTAGCGGGAGTTTCGGGGAGCTGTTTTTT. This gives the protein CASSPWTSGSFGELFF.

The CDR3 bases are TGTGCCAGCAGCGAGGGACTAGCGACAGATACGCAGTATTTT. It yields the protein CASSEGLATDTQYF. The chain carries TRBV9 and TRBJ2-3; 10 bases align to TRBD2. The CDR3 runs 14 residues. The germline gives CDR1 SGDLS, CDR2 YYNGEE. J lost 3 bases, V lost 3 bases, and 1 base had no gene match.

The CDR3 is CASSPEPPGSSGANVLTF. CDR3 DNA sequence: TGTGCCTCATCTCCCGAGCCGCCGGGCAGCTCTGGGGCCAACGTCCTGACTTTC. The rearrangement uses TRBV27 and TRBJ2-6; no definite D call. CDR1 MNHEY and CDR2 SMNVEV come from the germline V gene (reference sequence). V lost 11 bases and J 0 bases, leaving 23 bases between the germline ends. The CDR3 runs to 18 residues.

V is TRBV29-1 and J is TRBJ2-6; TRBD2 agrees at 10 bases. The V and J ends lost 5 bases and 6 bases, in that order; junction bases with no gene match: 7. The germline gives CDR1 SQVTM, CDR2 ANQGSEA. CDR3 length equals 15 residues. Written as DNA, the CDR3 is TGCAGCGTTAGCCTAGCGGGAGTCTCGGCCAACGTCCTGACTTTC. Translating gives CSVSLAGVSANVLTF.

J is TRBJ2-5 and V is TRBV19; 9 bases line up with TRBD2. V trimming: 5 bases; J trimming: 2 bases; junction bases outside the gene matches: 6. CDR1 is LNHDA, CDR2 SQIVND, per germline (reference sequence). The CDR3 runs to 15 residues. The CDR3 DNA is TGTGCCAGTAGTGTCGCGGGAGGGCCTCAAGAGACCCAGTACTTC. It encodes CASSVAGGPQETQYF.

The CDR3 sequence: CASSPPWDPGSYNEQFF. The CDR3 bases are TGTGCCAGCAGCCCGCCATGGGACCCAGGCTCCTACAATGAGCAGTTCTTC. The chain has TRBV9 and TRBJ2-1, with D possibly called TRBD1 or TRBD2 (5 bases each). The CDR3 runs to 17 residues. V lost 4 bases to trimming and J lost 0 bases, with 17 bases between them. The germline V gene has CDR1 SGDLS and CDR2 YYNGEE.

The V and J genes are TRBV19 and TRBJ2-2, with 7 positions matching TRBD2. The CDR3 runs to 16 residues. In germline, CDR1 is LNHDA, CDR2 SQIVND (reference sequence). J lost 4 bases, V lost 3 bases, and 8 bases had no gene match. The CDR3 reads CASSMRDGGSTGELFF. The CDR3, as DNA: TGTGCCAGTAGTATGAGGGATGGCGGGAGCACCGGGGAGCTGTTTTTT.

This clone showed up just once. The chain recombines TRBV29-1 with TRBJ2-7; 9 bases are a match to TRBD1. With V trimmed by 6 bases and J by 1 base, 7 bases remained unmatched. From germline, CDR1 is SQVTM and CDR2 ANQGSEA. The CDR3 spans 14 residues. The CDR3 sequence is CSVASGTGSYEQYF. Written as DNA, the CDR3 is TGCAGCGTGGCCTCCGGGACAGGGTCCTACGAGCAGTACTTC.

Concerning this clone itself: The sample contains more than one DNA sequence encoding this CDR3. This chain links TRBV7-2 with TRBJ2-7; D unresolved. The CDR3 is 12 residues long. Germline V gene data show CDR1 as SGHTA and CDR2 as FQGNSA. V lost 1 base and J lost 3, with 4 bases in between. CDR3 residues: CASSLVGYEQYF. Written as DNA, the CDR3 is TGTGCCAGCAGCTTAGTAGGCTACGAGCAGTACTTC.

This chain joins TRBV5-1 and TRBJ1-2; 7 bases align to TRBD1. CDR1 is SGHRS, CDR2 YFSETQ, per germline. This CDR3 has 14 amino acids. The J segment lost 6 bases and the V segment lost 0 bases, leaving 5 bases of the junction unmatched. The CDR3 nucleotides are TGCGCCAGCAGCTTGGCCAGCAGGGGGGATGGCTACACCTTC. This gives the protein CASSLASRGDGYTF.

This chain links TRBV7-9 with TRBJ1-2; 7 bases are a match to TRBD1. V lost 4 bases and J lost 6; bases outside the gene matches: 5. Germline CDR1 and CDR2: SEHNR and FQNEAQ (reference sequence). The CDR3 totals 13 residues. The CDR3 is CASSSQGVDGYTF. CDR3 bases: TGTGCCAGCAGCTCGCAGGGGGTTGATGGCTACACCTTC.

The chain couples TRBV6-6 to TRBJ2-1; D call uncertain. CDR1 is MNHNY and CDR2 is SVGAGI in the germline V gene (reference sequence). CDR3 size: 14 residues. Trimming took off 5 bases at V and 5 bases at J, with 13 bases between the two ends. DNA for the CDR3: TGTGCCAGCAGTGCACCGAACAGTAACAATGAGCAGTTCTTC. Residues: CASSAPNSNNEQFF.

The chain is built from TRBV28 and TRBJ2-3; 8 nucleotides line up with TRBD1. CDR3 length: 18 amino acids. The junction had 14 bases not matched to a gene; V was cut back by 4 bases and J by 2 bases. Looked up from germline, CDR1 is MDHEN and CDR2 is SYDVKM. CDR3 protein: CASSSQGATTGYTDTQYF. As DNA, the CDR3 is TGTGCCAGCAGTTCCCAGGGGGCTACTACGGGCTACACAGATACGCAGTATTTT.

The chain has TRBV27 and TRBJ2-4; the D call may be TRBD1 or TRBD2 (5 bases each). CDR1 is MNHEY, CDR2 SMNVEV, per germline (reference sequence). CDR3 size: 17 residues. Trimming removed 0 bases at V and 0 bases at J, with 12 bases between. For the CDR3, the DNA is TGTGCCAGCAGTTTATCGTGGGGGATTGGAGCCAAAAACATTCAGTACTTC. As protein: CASSLSWGIGAKNIQYF.

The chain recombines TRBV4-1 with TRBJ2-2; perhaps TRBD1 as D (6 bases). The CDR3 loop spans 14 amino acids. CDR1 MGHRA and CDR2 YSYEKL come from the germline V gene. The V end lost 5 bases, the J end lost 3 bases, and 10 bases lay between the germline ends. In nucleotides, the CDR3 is TGCGCCAGCAGCTCCGGACAGTACACCGGGGAGCTGTTTTTT. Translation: CASSSGQYTGELFF.

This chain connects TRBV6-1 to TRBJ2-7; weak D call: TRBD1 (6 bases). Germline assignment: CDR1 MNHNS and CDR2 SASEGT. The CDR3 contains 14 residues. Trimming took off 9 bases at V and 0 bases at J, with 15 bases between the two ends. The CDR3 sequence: CASTGTRSSYEQYF. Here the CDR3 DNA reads TGTGCCAGTACCGGGACAAGGAGCTCCTACGAGCAGTACTTC.

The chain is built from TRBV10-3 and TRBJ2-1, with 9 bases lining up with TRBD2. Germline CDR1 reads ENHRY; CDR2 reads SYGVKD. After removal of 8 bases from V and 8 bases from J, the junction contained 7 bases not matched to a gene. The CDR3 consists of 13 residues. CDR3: CAIAGGTMDEQFF. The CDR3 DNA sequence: TGTGCCATCGCGGGAGGGACTATGGATGAGCAGTTCTTC.